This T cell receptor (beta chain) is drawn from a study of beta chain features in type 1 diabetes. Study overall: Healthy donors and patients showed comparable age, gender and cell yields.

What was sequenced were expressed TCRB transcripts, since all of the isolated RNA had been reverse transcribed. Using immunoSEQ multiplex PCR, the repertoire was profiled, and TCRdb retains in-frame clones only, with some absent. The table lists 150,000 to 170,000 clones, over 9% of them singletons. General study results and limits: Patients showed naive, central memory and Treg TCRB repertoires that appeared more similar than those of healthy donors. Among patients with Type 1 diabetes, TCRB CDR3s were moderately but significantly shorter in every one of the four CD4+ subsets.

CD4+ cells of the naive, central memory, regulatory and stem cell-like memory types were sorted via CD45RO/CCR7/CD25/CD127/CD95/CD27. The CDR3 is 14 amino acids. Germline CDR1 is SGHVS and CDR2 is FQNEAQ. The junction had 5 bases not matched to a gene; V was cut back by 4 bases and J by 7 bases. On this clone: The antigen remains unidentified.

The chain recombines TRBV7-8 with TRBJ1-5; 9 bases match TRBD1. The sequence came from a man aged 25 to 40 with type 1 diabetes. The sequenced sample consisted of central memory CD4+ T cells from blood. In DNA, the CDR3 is TGTGCCAGCAGCTCGACAGGGGGAAGACAGCCCCAGCATTTT. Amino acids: CASSSTGGRQPQHF.